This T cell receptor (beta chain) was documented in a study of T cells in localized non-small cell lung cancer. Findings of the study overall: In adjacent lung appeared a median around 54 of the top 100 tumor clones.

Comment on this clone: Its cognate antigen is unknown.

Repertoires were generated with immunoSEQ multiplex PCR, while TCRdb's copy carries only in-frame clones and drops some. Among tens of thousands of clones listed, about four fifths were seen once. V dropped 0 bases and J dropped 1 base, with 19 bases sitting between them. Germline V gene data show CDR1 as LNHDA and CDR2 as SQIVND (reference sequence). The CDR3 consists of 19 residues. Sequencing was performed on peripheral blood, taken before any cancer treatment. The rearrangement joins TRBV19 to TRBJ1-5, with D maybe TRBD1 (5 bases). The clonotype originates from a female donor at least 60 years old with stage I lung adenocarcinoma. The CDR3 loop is CASSIEGRNLAWSNQPQHF. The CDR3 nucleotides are TGTGCCAGTAGTATAGAGGGGCGAAACCTGGCATGGAGCAATCAGCCCCAGCATTTT.